The 27 T cell receptor beta chains presented below share a single source sample, sequenced in a study of Ad26.COV2.S vaccination and SARS-CoV-2 variants. Treatment indicated: some 20 received Ad26.COV2.S at low or high dose, single or two shots; 5 received placebo; per-sample allocation not given. Material that was analyzed had been drawn on day 63 after the first vaccine or placebo injection. The protocol was immunoSEQ multiplex PCR, while the TCRdb copy is restricted to in-frame clones and leaves out a portion. Here the sample spans hundreds of thousands of clones, roughly 90% being singletons. The sample consisted of peripheral blood, taken in a trial of Ad26.COV2.S vaccine versus placebo. These receptors were taken from a person aged 18-60 years who received the Ad26.COV2.S COVID-19 vaccine or a placebo.

The J gene is TRBJ1-4, the V gene TRBV12-3 or TRBV12-4; D unresolved. V lost 5 bases, J lost 7 bases, and 8 bases lay in between. This CDR3 has 12 residues. CDR3 loop: CASSIESEKLFF. CDR3 nucleotide sequence: TGTGCCAGCAGTATAGAAAGTGAAAAACTGTTTTTT.

The genes are TRBV29-1 and TRBJ2-1; D unresolved. The CDR3 contains 14 residues. Germline CDR1 reads SQVTM; CDR2 reads ANQGSEA. V dropped 1 base and J dropped 4 bases, with 11 bases sitting between them. CDR3 in amino acids: CSVEAGHGYNEQFF. As DNA, the CDR3 is TGCAGCGTTGAAGCTGGGCACGGGTACAATGAGCAGTTCTTC.

The chain joins TRBV5-6 to TRBJ2-7, with D tentatively TRBD1 (6 bases). There are 14 residues in the CDR3. Trimming removed 0 bases from V and 1 base from J, with 8 bases in between. Per the germline V gene, CDR1 is SGHDT and CDR2 is YYEEEE. The CDR3 protein is CASSLVGQSYEQYF. The CDR3 coding sequence is TGTGCCAGCAGCTTGGTTGGACAGTCCTACGAGCAGTACTTC.

The chain combines TRBV7-9 with TRBJ2-7; 9 bases map to TRBD2. The germline CDR1 and CDR2 sequences are SEHNR and FQNEAQ (reference sequence). CDR3 length equals 14 residues. With V trimmed by 3 bases and J by 6 bases, 6 bases remained unmatched. The CDR3 spells CASSFAGGPIEQYF. The CDR3 nucleotides read TGTGCCAGCAGCTTCGCGGGAGGGCCGATCGAGCAGTACTTC.

In DNA form, the CDR3 reads TGTGCCAGCTCACTGGTGGGATTAGCCAAAAACATTCAGTACTTC. This gives the protein CASSLVGLAKNIQYF. This rearrangement joins TRBV18 to TRBJ2-4; D remains ambiguous. There are 15 residues in the CDR3. Germline loops: CDR1 KGHSH, CDR2 LQKENI. Trimming removed 4 bases at V and 0 bases at J, with 10 bases between.

The rearrangement uses TRBV29-1 and TRBJ2-3; 8 bases agree with TRBD2. The J segment lost 5 bases and the V segment lost 4 bases, leaving 11 bases of the junction unmatched. The CDR3 runs to 15 residues. CDR1 is SQVTM and CDR2 is ANQGSEA in the germline V gene. The CDR3 here is CSVAQSGGQGDTQYF. The DNA for the CDR3 is TGCAGCGTTGCTCAGTCGGGGGGGCAGGGAGATACGCAGTATTTT.

The chain uses TRBV9 and TRBJ2-1; a possible D gene is TRBD2 (5 bases). With 3 bases removed from V and 6 bases from J, the gap between germline ends came to 16 bases. This CDR3 region has 15 residues. CDR1 SGDLS and CDR2 YYNGEE come from the germline V gene. CDR3 sequence: CASSAQRHRPNEQFF. CDR3 sequence (DNA): TGTGCCAGCAGCGCCCAGCGGCACCGCCCCAATGAGCAGTTCTTC.

This clone was picked up one time. The chain uses TRBV6-6 and TRBJ2-5, with D tentatively TRBD2 (5 bases). Trimming took off 5 bases at V and 8 bases at J, with 24 bases between the two ends. Germline V gene data show CDR1 as MNHNY and CDR2 as SVGAGI (reference sequence). This CDR3 has 16 amino acids. CDR3 bases: TGTGCCAGCAGTCTGGCCTCTTTACAGAGCCGGGAAACCCAGTACTTC. Translation: CASSLASLQSRETQYF.

CDR3 loop: CAISDWSPTDTQYF. CDR3 DNA sequence: TGTGCCATCAGTGATTGGAGCCCCACAGATACGCAGTATTTT. The V call is TRBV10-3, the J call TRBJ2-3, with D unresolved. The CDR3 is made up of 14 amino acids. Germline values: CDR1 ENHRY, CDR2 SYGVKD. The germline V and J ends were trimmed by 3 bases and 2 bases, with 9 bases remaining between them.

The rearrangement joins TRBV4-1 to TRBJ2-7, with 9 positions matching TRBD1. The CDR3 is made up of 14 amino acids. Germline V gene lookup returns CDR1 MGHRA and CDR2 YSYEKL. Unmatched junction bases numbered 5, after V lost 1 base and J lost 7 bases. The CDR3 spells CASSQAGTGREQYF. In DNA form, the CDR3 reads TGCGCCAGCAGCCAAGCCGGGACAGGGAGAGAGCAGTACTTC.

V and J are TRBV6-5 and TRBJ1-1; D ambiguous. The germline CDR1 and CDR2 sequences are MNHEY and SVGAGI. CDR3 size: 13 residues. V was clipped by 4 bases and J by 2 bases, with 8 bases between them. In nucleotides, the CDR3 is TGTGCCAGCAGTTTCGCACGAAACACTGAAGCTTTCTTT. It translates to CASSFARNTEAFF.

The chain combines TRBV27 with TRBJ1-1; 7 nucleotides line up with TRBD1. The CDR3 loop spans 16 amino acids. V gave up 6 bases and J gave up 2 bases; unmatched junction bases: 12. CDR1 is MNHEY and CDR2 is SMNVEV in the germline V gene (reference sequence). CDR3 in amino acids: CASSASTGTFNTEAFF. The CDR3 DNA is TGTGCCAGCAGCGCCTCGACAGGGACATTCAACACTGAAGCTTTCTTT.

This chain uses TRBV29-1 with TRBJ1-1; D uncertain. V lost 5 bases and J 8 bases, leaving 18 bases between the germline ends. Germline CDR1 SQVTM, CDR2 ANQGSEA. This CDR3 contains 13 residues. CDR3 nucleotide sequence: TGCAGCGTTTCCCCCGGTTGGGAGCGGGAAGCTTTCTTT. This encodes CSVSPGWEREAFF.

The rearrangement uses TRBV7-9 and TRBJ2-1; D remains ambiguous. The CDR3 extends over 15 amino acids. Germline CDR1 is SEHNR and CDR2 is FQNEAQ (reference sequence). Trimming shortened V by 4 bases and J by 6 bases, and 16 bases separated the two germline ends. DNA of the CDR3: TGTGCCAGCAGCTCCCCCGGCGACCTCCTCAATGAGCAGTTCTTC. Translation: CASSSPGDLLNEQFF.

The V call is TRBV7-9, the J call TRBJ1-1, with TRBD1 identical over 9 bases. Trimming cost V 2 bases and J 8 bases; bases outside gene matches: 3. CDR1 is SEHNR and CDR2 is FQNEAQ in the germline V gene (reference sequence). The CDR3 covers 13 residues. Here the CDR3 DNA reads TGTGCCAGCAGCTTAACAGGGGGCGGCGAAGCTTTCTTT. As protein: CASSLTGGGEAFF. Filled out from reference TRBV7-9 and TRBJ1-1, the complete variable domain reads DTGVSQNPRHKITKRGQNVTFRCDPISEHNRLYWYRQTLGQGPEFLTYFQNEAQLEKSRLLSDRFSAERPKGSFSTLEIQRTEQGDSAMYLCASSLTGGGEAFFGQGTRLTVV.

The rearrangement uses TRBV5-1 and TRBJ1-2, with D possibly being TRBD1 (6 bases). V was shortened by 0 bases and J by 4 bases, with 13 bases between the two germline ends. CDR3 size: 15 residues. Germline loops: CDR1 SGHRS, CDR2 YFSETQ. CDR3 coding DNA: TGCGCCAGCAGCTTGGATCCAGGGGAAACCTATGGCTACACCTTC. This codes for CASSLDPGETYGYTF.

The rearrangement joins TRBV6-2 or TRBV6-3 to TRBJ2-7, with D perhaps TRBD1 or TRBD2 (6 bases each). Trimming removed 6 bases at V and 2 bases at J, with 17 bases between. The germline V gene encodes CDR1 MNHEY and CDR2 SVGEGT. The CDR3 is made up of 15 amino acids. CDR3 residues: CASSRPQGGPYEQYF. The CDR3 DNA is TGTGCCAGCAGCCGCCCACAGGGAGGACCCTACGAGCAGTACTTC.

The chain has TRBV30 and TRBJ1-1, with 7 bases matching TRBD1. The CDR3 spans 17 residues. Germline-derived CDR1 and CDR2 are GTSNPN and SVGIG (reference sequence). V shed 0 bases, J shed 3 bases, and the junction held 13 bases outside the gene matches. DNA of the CDR3: TGTGCCTGGAGTGTAGCAGGGACAGAAGACATGGACACTGAAGCTTTCTTT. It codes for CAWSVAGTEDMDTEAFF.

The J gene is TRBJ1-1, the V gene TRBV19; 8 positions match TRBD1. The CDR3 totals 14 residues. J lost 3 bases, V lost 7 bases, and 7 bases had no gene match. Germline CDR1 is LNHDA and CDR2 is SQIVND (reference sequence). CDR3 nucleotide sequence: TGTGCCAGTAAGAGACAGGGGTTGGACACTGAAGCTTTCTTT. Its protein is CASKRQGLDTEAFF.

The DNA of the CDR3 is TGTGCCAGCAGTTACTCGAGGAACAGGGGAATCGCTGAAGCTTTCTTT. This gives the protein CASSYSRNRGIAEAFF. This sequence joins TRBV6-5 and TRBJ1-1; 7 bases align to TRBD1. With 0 bases clipped from V and 6 bases from J, the junction kept 10 bases outside the gene matches. CDR3 length equals 16 residues. The germline gives CDR1 MNHEY, CDR2 SVGAGI.

The rearrangement uses TRBV28 and TRBJ2-5, with D tentatively TRBD1 (6 bases). Germline V gives CDR1 MDHEN, CDR2 SYDVKM. There are 14 residues in the CDR3. Trimming removed 4 bases from V and 1 base from J, with 10 bases in between. The CDR3 loop reads CASSSQGFQETQYF. CDR3 DNA: TGTGCCAGCAGTTCACAGGGTTTCCAAGAGACCCAGTACTTC.

The chain couples TRBV4-3 to TRBJ1-4; D gene ambiguous. Germline-derived CDR1 and CDR2 are LGHNA and YSLEER. The CDR3 is 13 residues long. Trimming removed 1 base at V and 8 bases at J, with 8 bases between. CDR3 loop: CASSQVAVEKLFF. The CDR3 region has the DNA TGCGCCAGCAGCCAAGTGGCCGTAGAAAAACTGTTTTTT.

The chain joins TRBV10-3 to TRBJ2-7; perhaps D is TRBD1 or TRBD2 (5 bases each). In germline, CDR1 is ENHRY, CDR2 SYGVKD. The germline V and J ends were trimmed by 8 bases and 1 base, with 18 bases remaining between them. This CDR3 is built from 15 residues. The CDR3 protein is CAILIRDGISYEQYF. The CDR3 DNA follows: TGTGCCATCTTGATTAGGGACGGGATATCCTACGAGCAGTACTTC.

This clone was observed a single time. The V and J genes are TRBV7-2 and TRBJ2-7, with 10 nucleotides matching TRBD2. Per germline, CDR1 SGHTA and CDR2 FQGNSA. V was clipped by 1 base and J by 7 bases; unmatched bases: 16. This CDR3 has 18 residues. The CDR3 nucleotides read TGTGCCAGCAGCTTAGGGGATAGGCTGCCTAGCGGGAGATGGGAGCAGTACTTC. Translation: CASSLGDRLPSGRWEQYF.

The genes are TRBV19 and TRBJ2-1, with no clear D. Germline V gene data show CDR1 as LNHDA and CDR2 as SQIVND (reference sequence). This CDR3 region has 15 residues. The V gene lost 2 bases and the J gene lost 0 bases, with 8 bases spanning the gap. CDR3 protein: CASSIYASSYNEQFF. CDR3 sequence (DNA): TGTGCCAGTAGTATATATGCTAGCTCCTACAATGAGCAGTTCTTC.

The rearrangement joins TRBV19 to TRBJ2-2, with TRBD1 matching over 10 bases. The CDR3 has 16 residues. Germline V gene data show CDR1 as LNHDA and CDR2 as SQIVND (reference sequence). Unmatched junction bases numbered 8, after V lost 6 bases and J lost 4 bases. The CDR3 DNA sequence: TGTGCCAGTAGAAGGGGGGGACAGGGGTCCACCGGGGAGCTGTTTTTT. Protein: CASRRGGQGSTGELFF.

The chain uses TRBV10-3 and TRBJ2-7; the D is unclear. From germline, CDR1 is ENHRY and CDR2 SYGVKD. V lost 4 bases and J lost 5, with 12 bases in between. CDR3 length: 13 residues. The CDR3 DNA is TGTGCCATCAGTGGGAGCGCTAGAAACGAGCAGTACTTC. It specifies CAISGSARNEQYF.